This entry describes one T cell receptor (beta chain). What it binds is not known. This sample is drawn from a study of post-analysis software for immune sequencing data. This CDR3 spans 15 amino acids. Germline values: CDR1 SGHRS, CDR2 YFSETQ. V lost 1 base and J lost 2, with 10 bases in between. Study findings and constraints: The five TRBV segments detected at higher frequency in patients than in controls included TRBV5-6, TRBV5-1 and TRBV20-1. Compared against controls, patients with multiple sclerosis displayed significantly lower normalized Chao1 diversity.

Libraries were made from TCR beta cDNA, and they carried unique molecular identifiers. TCRdb independently ran MiXCR on the PCR reads; one entry per CDR3 protein. This table has 450,000 to 700,000 distinct CDR3 sequences, 40% to 50% appearing once. The rearrangement links TRBV5-1 to TRBJ2-1; TRBD1 might be the D (6 bases). The sequenced sample was blood. The TCR comes from a girl aged 10 to 17 with multiple sclerosis. In DNA form, the CDR3 reads TGCGCCAGCAGCTTGACAGGGTCCACCTACAATGAGCAGTTCTTC. Its translation: CASSLTGSTYNEQFF.